This T cell receptor beta chain was documented in a study of molecular identifiers for immune sequencing clone quantification. Study-wide context: Five aliquots were made in replicates from the RNA of approximately 20,000 or 98,000 naive CD8 cells, and four were sequenced.

V dropped 5 bases and J dropped 3; count of bases not matched to a gene: 15. The germline gives CDR1 SEHNR, CDR2 FQNEAQ (reference sequence). CDR3 length: 17 amino acids. This clonotype was recorded at least ten times. TCRdb recomputed calls from the PCR reads with MiXCR, one row per CDR3 protein. This table has around 470,000 distinct CDR3 sequences, 25% appearing once. The material sequenced was naive CD8+ T cells from blood, with Jurkat cell RNA spiked in. Regarding subset: FACS-sorted CD8+CD4-CCR7+CD45RA+ naive T cells. This chain joins TRBV7-9 and TRBJ2-7; 8 bases agree with TRBD1. The receptor was derived from a human donor in good health. Some libraries in this study had Jurkat cell RNA spiked in. CDR3 coding DNA: TGTGCCAGCAGCACCTTGGACAACTGGACAGGGTACTACGAGCAGTACTTC. It specifies CASSTLDNWTGYYEQYF.